This entry is about one TCR beta chain. The TCR beta CDR3 regions underwent amplification using RNA transcripts as the source. First-round RT-PCR with HTBI primers amplified the TCR CDR3 region. One entry per CDR3 protein, called by TCRdb with MiXCR from the multiplex PCR reads. Seen here are some 350,000 distinct CDR3 sequences, roughly 19% observed once, and the top ten hold roughly 3.5%. After removal of 2 bases from V and 9 bases from J, the junction contained 9 bases not matched to a gene. Germline CDR1 MDHEN, CDR2 SYDVKM. The CDR3 is made up of 16 amino acids. The data derive from a study of T cells in Graves' hyperthyroidism and ophthalmopathy.

The chain has TRBV28 and TRBJ1-6; the match to TRBD1 covers 8 bases. The sequence was obtained from a woman aged 18-35 years with Graves' hyperthyroidism. Material: blood. CDR3 in amino acids: CASSLHRPGGISPLHF. CDR3 bases: TGTGCCAGCAGTTTACACCGGCCAGGGGGCATTTCACCCCTCCACTTT.